This T cell receptor (beta chain) comes out of a study of blood T cell repertoires in COVID-19. In the study overall: What the recovered Cohort 3 donors had was two negative PCRs, clearance, or symptom resolution. The cDNA or gDNA used as material had been derived from T cells, B-cell-depleted T cells, or PBMCs.

Using immunoSEQ multiplex PCR, the repertoire was profiled, and TCRdb retains in-frame clones only, with some absent. The table lists 200,000 to 250,000 clones, about 86% of them singletons, with approximately 2.8% in the top ten. The germline V gene encodes CDR1 SEHNR and CDR2 FQNEAQ (reference sequence). V lost 5 bases and J 2 bases, leaving 12 bases between the germline ends. This CDR3 is built from 14 residues. The receptor's source is a woman aged 45-65 years in a cohort exposed to, infected with or recovered from COVID-19 (not recorded which). Sequences were obtained from PBMCs or T cells enriched from blood (not recorded which). This rearrangement joins TRBV7-9 to TRBJ1-1; D gene uncertain. In nucleotides, the CDR3 is TGTGCCAGCAGCCTCCGTCGGGGAAACACTGAAGCTTTCTTT. Amino acid sequence: CASSLRRGNTEAFF.